A single sample gave rise to the 13 T cell receptor beta chains below, sequenced in a study of control samples from healthy donors and cancer patients. Clones were read by immunoSEQ multiplex PCR, and TCRdb kept only the in-frame ones, dropping some. This table has about 160,000 clones, roughly 94% appearing once. Sequencing was carried out using PBMCs. The receptors come from a man aged 60 to 75 with colorectal cancer.

The chain is built from TRBV6-2 or TRBV6-3 and TRBJ2-2; TRBD2 matches 9 bases. The CDR3 length is 16 residues. With V trimmed by 2 bases and J by 6 bases, 7 bases remained unmatched. Per germline, CDR1 MNHEY and CDR2 SVGEGT. The chain's CDR3 is CASSYNGGGAAGELFF. The CDR3 region has the DNA TGTGCCAGCAGTTACAACGGCGGGGGGGCCGCCGGGGAGCTGTTTTTT.

This rearrangement joins TRBV20-1 to TRBJ1-6, with D unclear. CDR3 length equals 15 residues. Trimming shortened V by 3 bases and J by 7 bases, and 16 bases separated the two germline ends. Germline V gene lookup returns CDR1 DFQATT and CDR2 SNEGSKA (reference sequence). The DNA of the CDR3 is TGCAGTGCTAGTTCGGTGGGGAATAGGAATTCACCCCTCCACTTT. Translated, it gives CSASSVGNRNSPLHF.

The genes are TRBV18 and TRBJ2-7, with D possibly TRBD1 on 5 matching bases. The germline gives CDR1 KGHSH, CDR2 LQKENI. Trimming took 3 bases from V and 3 from J, leaving 12 bases between them. The CDR3 has 14 residues. CDR3 bases: TGTGCCAGCTCACCGAACTTAGACAGCTACGAGCAGTACTTC. It encodes CASSPNLDSYEQYF.

The rearrangement uses TRBV7-2 and TRBJ2-1; TRBD2 agrees at 11 bases. This CDR3 region has 15 residues. The V segment lost 4 bases and the J segment 8 bases; nucleotides outside the gene matches: 7. Germline assignment: CDR1 SGHTA and CDR2 FQGNSA. CDR3 sequence: CASSSGLAGGDEQFF. The CDR3 DNA is TGTGCCAGCAGCTCTGGTCTAGCGGGGGGCGATGAGCAGTTCTTC.

V is TRBV25-1 and J is TRBJ2-3; D might be TRBD2 (5 bases). CDR3 length equals 15 residues. Germline CDR1 is MGHDK and CDR2 is SYGVNS. The V end was cut by 2 bases, the J end by 3 bases, with 12 bases between. The chain's CDR3 is CASSEEGLRTDTQYF. The CDR3, as DNA: TGTGCCAGCAGTGAAGAGGGCCTGAGGACAGATACGCAGTATTTT.

The chain links TRBV29-1 to TRBJ1-4; TRBD1 might be the D (6 bases). The germline CDR1 and CDR2 sequences are SQVTM and ANQGSEA. Trimming removed 4 bases from V and 11 bases from J, with 11 bases in between. This CDR3 spans 11 amino acids. CDR3 region: CSVGKGDKLFF. The CDR3 DNA reads as TGCAGCGTTGGAAAGGGGGACAAACTGTTTTTT. The variable domain in full, with the rest retrieved from reference TRBV29-1 and TRBJ1-4, is SAVISQKPSRDICQRGTSLTIQCQVDSQVTMMFWYRQQPGQSLTLIATANQGSEATYESGFVIDKFPISRPNLTFSTLTVSNMSPEDSSIYLCSVGKGDKLFFGSGTQLSVL.

This chain links TRBV9 with TRBJ2-1; 11 bases agree with TRBD2. Germline CDR1 is SGDLS and CDR2 is YYNGEE. The ends lost 0 bases at V and 0 bases at J; junction bases unmatched: 2. The CDR3 sequence is 17 residues long. CDR3 protein: CASSVDGLAGSYNEQFF. As DNA, the CDR3 is TGTGCCAGCAGCGTAGACGGACTAGCGGGCTCCTACAATGAGCAGTTCTTC.

The chain recombines TRBV7-9 with TRBJ1-4, with D perhaps matching TRBD1 (5 bases). The CDR3 runs 13 residues. CDR1 SEHNR and CDR2 FQNEAQ come from the germline V gene (reference sequence). The V end lost 8 bases, the J end lost 7 bases, and 14 bases lay between the germline ends. The CDR3 region has the DNA TGTGCCAGCCGCGGGACGTCCCTTGAAAAACTGTTTTTT. It translates to CASRGTSLEKLFF.

The chain uses TRBV7-2 and TRBJ1-3; D is ambiguous. Germline-derived CDR1 and CDR2 are SGHTA and FQGNSA. V lost 2 bases, J lost 2 bases, and 7 bases lay in between. The CDR3 spans 14 residues. CDR3 sequence (DNA): TGTGCCAGCAGCTTACGGTCGGCTGGAAACACCATATATTTT. Translated, it gives CASSLRSAGNTIYF.

In DNA, the CDR3 is TGTGCCAGCAGCTTAGCCGCGTGGGAGCAGTACTTC. It codes for CASSLAAWEQYF. The chain employs TRBV7-9 and TRBJ2-7, with D unclear. The CDR3 sequence is 12 residues long. Trimming pared 0 bases from V and 7 bases from J, leaving 7 bases between. Germline lookup yields CDR1 SEHNR and CDR2 FQNEAQ (reference sequence).

This chain uses TRBV7-2 with TRBJ1-5; 10 nucleotides align to TRBD1. The CDR3 covers 16 residues. V lost 3 bases and J lost 2; bases outside the gene matches: 4. CDR1 SGHTA and CDR2 FQGNSA come from the germline V gene. CDR3: CASSLTGGRGNQPQHF. In DNA, the CDR3 is TGTGCCAGCAGCTTGACAGGGGGCCGGGGCAATCAGCCCCAGCATTTT.

This clone was recorded once. V is TRBV4-1 and J is TRBJ1-2; 11 nucleotides align to TRBD1. The CDR3 length is 15 residues. Germline CDR1 is MGHRA and CDR2 is YSYEKL. Trimming at V came to 5 bases and at J to 7 bases, leaving 9 bases not matched to a gene. CDR3 region: CASSTLPGTGGGYTF. The CDR3 region has the DNA TGCGCCAGCAGCACTCTCCCCGGGACAGGGGGTGGCTACACCTTC.

This clone was seen more than once but under ten times. This sequence joins TRBV4-3 and TRBJ1-6; TRBD1 is a possible D gene (5 bases). Trimming removed 5 bases from V and 9 bases from J, with 17 bases in between. Per germline, CDR1 LGHNA and CDR2 YSLEER. This CDR3 contains 15 residues. The CDR3, as DNA: TGCGCCAGCAGCGAGGGACGGCTCACCCTTTCACCCCTCCACTTT. Translating gives CASSEGRLTLSPLHF.